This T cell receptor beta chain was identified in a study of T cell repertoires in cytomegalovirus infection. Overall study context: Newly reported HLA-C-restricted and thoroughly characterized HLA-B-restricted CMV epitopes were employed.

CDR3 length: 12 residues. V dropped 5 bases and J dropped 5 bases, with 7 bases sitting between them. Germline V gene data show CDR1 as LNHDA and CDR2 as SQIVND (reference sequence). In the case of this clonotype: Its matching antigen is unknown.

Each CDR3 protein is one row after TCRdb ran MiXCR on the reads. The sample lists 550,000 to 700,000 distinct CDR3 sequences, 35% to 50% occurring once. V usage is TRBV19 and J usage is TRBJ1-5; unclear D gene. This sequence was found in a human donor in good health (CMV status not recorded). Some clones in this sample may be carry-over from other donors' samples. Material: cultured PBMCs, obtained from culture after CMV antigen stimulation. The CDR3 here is CASSLSYQPQHF. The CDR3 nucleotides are TGTGCCAGTAGTTTAAGTTATCAGCCCCAGCATTTT.